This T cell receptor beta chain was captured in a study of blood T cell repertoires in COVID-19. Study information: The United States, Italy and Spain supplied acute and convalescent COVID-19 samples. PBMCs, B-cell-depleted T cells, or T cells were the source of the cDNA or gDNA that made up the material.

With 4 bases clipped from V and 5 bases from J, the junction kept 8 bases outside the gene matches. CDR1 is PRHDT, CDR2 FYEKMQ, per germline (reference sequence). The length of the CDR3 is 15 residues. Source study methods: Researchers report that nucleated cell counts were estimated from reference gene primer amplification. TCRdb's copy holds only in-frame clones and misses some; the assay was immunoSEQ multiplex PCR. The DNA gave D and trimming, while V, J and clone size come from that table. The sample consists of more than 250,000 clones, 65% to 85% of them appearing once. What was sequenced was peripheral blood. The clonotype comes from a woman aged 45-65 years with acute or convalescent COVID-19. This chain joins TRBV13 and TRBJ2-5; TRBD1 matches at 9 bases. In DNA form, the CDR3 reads TGTGCCAGCAGCTACCGGGACAGGGCTGAGGAGACCCAGTACTTC. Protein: CASSYRDRAEETQYF.